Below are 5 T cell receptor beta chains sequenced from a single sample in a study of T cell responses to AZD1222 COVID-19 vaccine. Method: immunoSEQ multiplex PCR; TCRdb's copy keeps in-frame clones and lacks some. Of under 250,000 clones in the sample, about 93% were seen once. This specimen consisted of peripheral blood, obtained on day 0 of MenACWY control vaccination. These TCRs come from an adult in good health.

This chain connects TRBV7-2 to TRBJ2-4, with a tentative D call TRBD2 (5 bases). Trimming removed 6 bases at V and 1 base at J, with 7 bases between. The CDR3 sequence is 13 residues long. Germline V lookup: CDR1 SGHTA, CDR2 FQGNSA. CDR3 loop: CASREAAKNIQYF. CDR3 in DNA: TGTGCCAGCAGGGAGGCTGCCAAAAACATTCAGTACTTC. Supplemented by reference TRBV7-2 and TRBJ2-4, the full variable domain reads GAGVSQSPSNKVTEKGKDVELRCDPISGHTALYWYRQSLGQGLEFLIYFQGNSAPDKSGLPSDRFSAERTGGSVSTLTIQRTQQEDSAVYLCASREAAKNIQYFGAGTRLSVL.

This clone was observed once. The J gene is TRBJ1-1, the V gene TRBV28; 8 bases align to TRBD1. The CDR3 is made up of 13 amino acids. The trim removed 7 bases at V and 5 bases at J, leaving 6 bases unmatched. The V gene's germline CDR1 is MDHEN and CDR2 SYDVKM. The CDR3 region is CASNPGGRTEAFF. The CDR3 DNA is TGTGCCAGCAACCCAGGGGGCCGGACTGAAGCTTTCTTT.

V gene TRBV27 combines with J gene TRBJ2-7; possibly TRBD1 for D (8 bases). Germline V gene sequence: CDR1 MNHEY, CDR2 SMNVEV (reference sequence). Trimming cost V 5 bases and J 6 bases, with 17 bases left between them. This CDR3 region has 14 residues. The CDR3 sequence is CASSPRTGRVEQYF. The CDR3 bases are TGTGCCAGCAGTCCCCGGACAGGGAGGGTCGAGCAGTACTTC.

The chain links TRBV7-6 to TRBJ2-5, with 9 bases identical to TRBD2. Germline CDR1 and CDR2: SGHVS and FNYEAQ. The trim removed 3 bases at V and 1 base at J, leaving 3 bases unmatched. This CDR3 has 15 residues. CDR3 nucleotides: TGTGCCAGCAGCTTTCGACTAGCGGCCCAAGAGACCCAGTACTTC. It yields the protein CASSFRLAAQETQYF.

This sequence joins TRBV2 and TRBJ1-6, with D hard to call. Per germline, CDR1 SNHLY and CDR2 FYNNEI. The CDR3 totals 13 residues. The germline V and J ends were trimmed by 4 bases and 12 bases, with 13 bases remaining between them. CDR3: CASSGTPLEPLHF. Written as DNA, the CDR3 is TGTGCCAGCAGTGGGACTCCCCTGGAACCCCTCCACTTT.